Listed here are 14 T cell receptor beta chains from one sample, sequenced in a study of blood T cell repertoires in COVID-19. Some clones are missing from TCRdb's copy, which holds only in-frame ones; the method was immunoSEQ multiplex PCR. The sample gives approximately 160,000 clones, 85% to 95% of which show up once; approximately 0.5% is in the top ten. The sequenced sample was peripheral blood. All receptors come from a man aged 45-65 years with acute or convalescent COVID-19.

This chain joins TRBV6-5 and TRBJ2-2, with D possibly TRBD2 on 6 matching bases. This CDR3 is 15 amino acids long. Looked up from germline, CDR1 is MNHEY and CDR2 is SVGAGI. V lost 8 bases and J 6 bases, leaving 19 bases between the germline ends. The DNA of the CDR3 is TGTGCCAGCGCATCACAGGCGGGACTTTCCGGGGAGCTGTTTTTT. Translating it yields CASASQAGLSGELFF.

The gene calls are TRBV28 and TRBJ1-6; D remains unclear. Trimming shortened V by 7 bases and J by 6 bases, and 10 bases separated the two germline ends. Looked up from germline, CDR1 is MDHEN and CDR2 is SYDVKM. The CDR3 runs 13 residues. The CDR3 is CASTTPGNSPLHF. Written as DNA, the CDR3 is TGTGCCAGCACCACCCCCGGTAATTCACCCCTCCACTTT.

J is TRBJ2-1 and V is TRBV7-4; possible D gene TRBD1, 5 bases. Trimming took 8 bases from V and 0 from J, leaving 14 bases between them. This CDR3 comprises 15 residues. CDR1 and CDR2 (germline): SGHVT, SQSDAQ. Written as DNA, the CDR3 is TGTGCCAGCCCCGAGGTAGGGGCCTCCTACAATGAGCAGTTCTTC. Residues: CASPEVGASYNEQFF.

V is TRBV19 and J is TRBJ2-2; TRBD1 matches at 9 bases. Germline V gives CDR1 LNHDA, CDR2 SQIVND (reference sequence). Losses at the gene ends were 7 bases for V and 0 bases for J; bases not matched to a gene: 6. This CDR3 contains 16 residues. The CDR3 DNA follows: TGTGCCAGTACCCGGACAGGGGCTACGAACACCGGGGAGCTGTTTTTT. This sequence encodes CASTRTGATNTGELFF.

This sequence joins TRBV27 and TRBJ2-7; 14 bases match TRBD2. Germline CDR1 reads MNHEY; CDR2 reads SMNVEV (reference sequence). The CDR3 runs to 18 residues. J lost 1 base, V lost 5 bases, and 10 bases had no gene match. The CDR3 reads CASSLPGLAGAVSYEQYF. CDR3 bases: TGTGCCAGCAGTCTACCGGGACTAGCGGGAGCAGTGTCCTACGAGCAGTACTTC.

The gene calls are TRBV3-1 (or the pseudogene TRBV3-2) and TRBJ2-5; 7 positions agree with TRBD1. Trimming at V came to 4 bases and at J to 4 bases, leaving 0 bases not matched to a gene. This CDR3 is built from 12 residues. Germline loops: CDR1 LGHDT, CDR2 YNNKEL (reference sequence). The CDR3 sequence: CASSPGGETQYF. The DNA of the CDR3 is TGTGCCAGCAGCCCAGGGGGAGAGACCCAGTACTTC.

The V call is TRBV5-1, the J call TRBJ1-1; D is undetermined. CDR3 length: 16 amino acids. The V gene's germline CDR1 is SGHRS and CDR2 YFSETQ. V lost 0 bases to trimming and J lost 0 bases, with 12 bases between them. CDR3 sequence: CASSLVTDRMNTEAFF. The CDR3 DNA reads as TGCGCCAGCAGCTTGGTTACAGATCGAATGAACACTGAAGCTTTCTTT.

The chain uses TRBV2 and TRBJ2-3, with TRBD2 identical over 9 bases. Germline CDR1 is SNHLY and CDR2 is FYNNEI. J lost 3 bases, V lost 4 bases, and 2 bases had no gene match. The CDR3 sequence is 14 residues long. As DNA, the CDR3 is TGTGCCAGCAGTGCAGCGGGGGGAACAGATACGCAGTATTTT. It is translated as CASSAAGGTDTQYF.

CDR3 sequence: CASSVGSFNEQFF. The CDR3 DNA is TGTGCCAGCAGCGTAGGTTCTTTCAATGAGCAGTTCTTC. The chain links TRBV9 to TRBJ2-1; D unresolved. CDR1 and CDR2 from the germline V gene are SGDLS and YYNGEE. The CDR3 loop spans 13 amino acids. Trimming cost V 0 bases and J 6 bases, with 7 bases left between them.

This chain joins TRBV18 and TRBJ2-5; the D is unclear. The CDR3 has 12 residues. V dropped 5 bases and J dropped 5 bases, with 9 bases sitting between them. Germline-derived CDR1 and CDR2 are KGHSH and LQKENI. The CDR3 reads CASSEVGETQYF. Written as DNA, the CDR3 is TGTGCCAGCTCAGAGGTTGGGGAGACCCAGTACTTC.

The rearrangement joins TRBV19 to TRBJ2-3; TRBD2 aligns across 12 bases. From germline, CDR1 is LNHDA and CDR2 SQIVND (reference sequence). This CDR3 is built from 17 residues. J gave up 3 bases and V 1 base, and 5 bases lay outside the gene matches. CDR3 DNA: TGTGCCAGTAGTATAGTGCTAGCGGGAGGGCCGACAGATACGCAGTATTTT. It yields the protein CASSIVLAGGPTDTQYF.

The chain employs TRBV23-1 and TRBJ2-7, with 7 positions matching TRBD1. TRBV23-1 is given ORF status, its function remaining uncertain. Trimming at V came to 2 bases and at J to 2 bases, leaving 6 bases not matched to a gene. The CDR3 covers 15 residues. CDR3 sequence (DNA): TGCGCCAGCAGTCAAACCAAAGACAGGGCCTACGAGCAGTACGTC. It encodes CASSQTKDRAYEQYV.

The chain uses TRBV14 and TRBJ2-1; TRBD2 matches at 10 bases. CDR3 length: 15 amino acids. V shed 4 bases and J 4 bases; nucleotides not matched to a gene: 4. Germline V gene sequence: CDR1 SGHDN, CDR2 FVKESK. This chain's CDR3 is CASSLWTSGYNEQFF. CDR3 bases: TGTGCCAGCAGCCTTTGGACTAGCGGATACAATGAGCAGTTCTTC.

The V gene is TRBV20-1, the J gene TRBJ1-1, with 7 bases matching TRBD1. Germline V lookup: CDR1 DFQATT, CDR2 SNEGSKA (reference sequence). Trimming at V came to 3 bases and at J to 4 bases, leaving 2 bases not matched to a gene. The CDR3 is 12 amino acids. Here the CDR3 DNA reads TGCAGTGCTAGTGACAGGGTCACTGAAGCTTTCTTT. It specifies CSASDRVTEAFF.